This record concerns one T cell receptor beta chain sequence. Its antigen is still unknown. CDR1 is SGHDT, CDR2 YYEEEE, per germline. Trimming stripped 0 bases from V and 1 base from J, with 13 bases between. The CDR3 is 16 residues long. The data belong to a study of OX40 agonist ivuxolimab in advanced cancers. Looking at the study overall: Patients received the agonistic anti-OX40 (CD134) antibody ivuxolimab. Study-level findings and limits: In the 0.1 to 3.0 mg/kg range, CD4+ and CD8+ blood T cells had expanded clonally by week 6. Several nonresponders also turned out to have low normalized T-cell clonal expansion.

Patients were excluded for autoimmune disease history or systemic immunosuppression. Clones were read by immunoSEQ multiplex PCR, and TCRdb kept only the in-frame ones, dropping some. The sample carries fewer than 45,000 clones, about four fifths recorded once. This sample comprised CD4+ or CD8+ T cells sorted from blood, obtained in a trial of the OX40 agonist ivuxolimab. The clonotype was recovered from an adult with an advanced solid tumor such as melanoma, head and neck, liver or kidney cancer. This rearrangement joins TRBV5-6 to TRBJ1-1, with D perhaps TRBD1 (5 bases). The CDR3 is CASSLGPGNRNTEAFF. CDR3 nucleotide sequence: TGTGCCAGCAGCTTGGGGCCAGGGAATAGGAACACTGAAGCTTTCTTT.